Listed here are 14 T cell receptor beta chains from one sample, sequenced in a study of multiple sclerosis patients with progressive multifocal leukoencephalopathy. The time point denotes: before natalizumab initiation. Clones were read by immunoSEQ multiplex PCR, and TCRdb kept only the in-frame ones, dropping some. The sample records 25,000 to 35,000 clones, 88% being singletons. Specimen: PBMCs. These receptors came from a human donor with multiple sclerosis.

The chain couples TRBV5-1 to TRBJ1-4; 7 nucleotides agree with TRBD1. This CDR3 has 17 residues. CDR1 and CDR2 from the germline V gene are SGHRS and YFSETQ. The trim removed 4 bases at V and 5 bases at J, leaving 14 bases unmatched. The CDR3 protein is CASSTGTVWGGNEKLFF. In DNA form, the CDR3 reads TGCGCCAGCAGCACCGGGACAGTCTGGGGTGGGAATGAAAAACTGTTTTTT. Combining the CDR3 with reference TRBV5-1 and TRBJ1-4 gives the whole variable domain KAGVTQTPRYLIKTRGQQVTLSCSPISGHRSVSWYQQTPGQGLQFLFEYFSETQRNKGNFPGRFSGRQFSNSRSEMNVSTLELGDSALYLCASSTGTVWGGNEKLFFGSGTQLSVL.

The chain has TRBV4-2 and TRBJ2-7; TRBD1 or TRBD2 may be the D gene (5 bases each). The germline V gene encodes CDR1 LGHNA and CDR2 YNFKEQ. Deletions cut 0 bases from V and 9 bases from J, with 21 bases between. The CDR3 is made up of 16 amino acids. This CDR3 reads CASSQDQGSDYAPQYF. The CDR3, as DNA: TGTGCCAGCAGCCAAGATCAGGGTAGCGACTATGCGCCGCAGTACTTC.

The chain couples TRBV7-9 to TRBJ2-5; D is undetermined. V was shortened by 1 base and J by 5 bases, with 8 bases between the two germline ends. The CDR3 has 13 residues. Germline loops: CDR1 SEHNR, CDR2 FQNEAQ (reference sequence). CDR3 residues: CASSLGGLETQYF. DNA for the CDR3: TGTGCCAGCAGCTTAGGGGGTTTGGAGACCCAGTACTTC. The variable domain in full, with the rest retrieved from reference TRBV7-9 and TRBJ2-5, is DTGVSQNPRHKITKRGQNVTFRCDPISEHNRLYWYRQTLGQGPEFLTYFQNEAQLEKSRLLSDRFSAERPKGSFSTLEIQRTEQGDSAMYLCASSLGGLETQYFGPGTRLLVL.

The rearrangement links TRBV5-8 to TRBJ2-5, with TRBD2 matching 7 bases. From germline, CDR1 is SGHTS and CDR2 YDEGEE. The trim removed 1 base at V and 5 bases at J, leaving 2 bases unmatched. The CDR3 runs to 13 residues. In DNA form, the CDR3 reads TGTGCCAGCAGCTTGTCCGGGAGGGAGACCCAGTACTTC. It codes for CASSLSGRETQYF.

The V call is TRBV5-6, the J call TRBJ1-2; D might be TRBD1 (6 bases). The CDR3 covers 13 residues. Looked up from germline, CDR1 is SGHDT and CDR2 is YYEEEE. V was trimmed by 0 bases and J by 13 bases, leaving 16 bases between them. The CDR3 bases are TGTGCCAGCAGCTTGGTAGGACAGCTTGGGGTCACCTTC. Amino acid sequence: CASSLVGQLGVTF.

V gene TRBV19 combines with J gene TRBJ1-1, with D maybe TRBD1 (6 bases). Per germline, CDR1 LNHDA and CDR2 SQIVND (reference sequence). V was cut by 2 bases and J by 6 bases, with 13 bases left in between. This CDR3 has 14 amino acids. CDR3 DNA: TGTGCCAGTAGTATATCCCGGACAGCCGCTGAAGCTTTCTTT. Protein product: CASSISRTAAEAFF.

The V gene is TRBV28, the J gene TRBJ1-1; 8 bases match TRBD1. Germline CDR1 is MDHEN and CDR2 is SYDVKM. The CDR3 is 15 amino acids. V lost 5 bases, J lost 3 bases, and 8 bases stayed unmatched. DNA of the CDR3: TGTGCCAGCAGTCACCATATCAGGGGGCACACTGAAGCTTTCTTT. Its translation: CASSHHIRGHTEAFF.

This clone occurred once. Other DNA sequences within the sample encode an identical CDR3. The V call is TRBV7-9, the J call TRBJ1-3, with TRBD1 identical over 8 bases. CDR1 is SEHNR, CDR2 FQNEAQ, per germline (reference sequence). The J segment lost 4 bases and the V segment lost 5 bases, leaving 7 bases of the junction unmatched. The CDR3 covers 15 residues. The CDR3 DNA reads TGTGCCAGCAGCGGTCGGACAGGGCTCGGAAACACCATATATTTT. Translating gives CASSGRTGLGNTIYF.

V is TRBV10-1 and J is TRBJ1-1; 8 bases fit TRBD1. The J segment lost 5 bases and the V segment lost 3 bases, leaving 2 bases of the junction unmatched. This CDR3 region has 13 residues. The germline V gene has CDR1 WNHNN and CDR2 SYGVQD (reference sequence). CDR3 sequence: CASSDRGQTEAFF. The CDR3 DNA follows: TGCGCCAGCAGTGACAGGGGGCAAACTGAAGCTTTCTTT.

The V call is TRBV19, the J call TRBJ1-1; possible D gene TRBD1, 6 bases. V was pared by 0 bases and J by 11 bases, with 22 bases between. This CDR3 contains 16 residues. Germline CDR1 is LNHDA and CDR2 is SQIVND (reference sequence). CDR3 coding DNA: TGTGCCAGTAGTATAGATCATTTGGTCAGGGGAACGGAGGCTTTCTTT. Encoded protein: CASSIDHLVRGTEAFF.

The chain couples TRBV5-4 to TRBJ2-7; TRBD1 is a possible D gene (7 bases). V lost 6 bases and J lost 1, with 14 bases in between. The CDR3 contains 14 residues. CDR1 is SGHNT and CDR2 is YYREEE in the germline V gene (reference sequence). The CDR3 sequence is CASTDQGGSYEQYF. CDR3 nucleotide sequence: TGTGCCAGCACCGATCAGGGGGGTTCCTACGAGCAGTACTTC.

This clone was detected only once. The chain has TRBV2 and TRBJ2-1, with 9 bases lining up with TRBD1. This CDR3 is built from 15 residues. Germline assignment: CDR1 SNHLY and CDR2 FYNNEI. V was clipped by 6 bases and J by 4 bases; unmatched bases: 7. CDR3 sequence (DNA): TGTGCCAGCAGGCTAGGGACAGGGTCGTACAATGAGCAGTTCTTC. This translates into CASRLGTGSYNEQFF.

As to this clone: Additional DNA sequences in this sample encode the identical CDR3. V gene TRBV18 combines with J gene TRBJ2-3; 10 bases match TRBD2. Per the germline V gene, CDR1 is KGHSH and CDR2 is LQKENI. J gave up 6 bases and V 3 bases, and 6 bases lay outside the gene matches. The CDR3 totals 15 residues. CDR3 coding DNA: TGTGCCAGCTCACCCAGCGGGGGGGCAAGGGATACGCAGTATTTT. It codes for CASSPSGGARDTQYF. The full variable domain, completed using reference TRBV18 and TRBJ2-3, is NAGVMQNPRHLVRRRGQEARLRCSPMKGHSHVYWYRQLPEEGLKFMVYLQKENIIDESGMPKERFSAEFPKEGPSILRIQQVVRGDSAAYFCASSPSGGARDTQYFGPGTRLTVL.

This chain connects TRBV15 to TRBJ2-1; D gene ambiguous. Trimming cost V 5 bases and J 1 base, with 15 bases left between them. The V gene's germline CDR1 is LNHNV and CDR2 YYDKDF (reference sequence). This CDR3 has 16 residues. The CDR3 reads CATSPRAGESYNEQFF. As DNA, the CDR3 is TGTGCCACCAGCCCGCGAGCAGGAGAATCCTACAATGAGCAGTTCTTC.